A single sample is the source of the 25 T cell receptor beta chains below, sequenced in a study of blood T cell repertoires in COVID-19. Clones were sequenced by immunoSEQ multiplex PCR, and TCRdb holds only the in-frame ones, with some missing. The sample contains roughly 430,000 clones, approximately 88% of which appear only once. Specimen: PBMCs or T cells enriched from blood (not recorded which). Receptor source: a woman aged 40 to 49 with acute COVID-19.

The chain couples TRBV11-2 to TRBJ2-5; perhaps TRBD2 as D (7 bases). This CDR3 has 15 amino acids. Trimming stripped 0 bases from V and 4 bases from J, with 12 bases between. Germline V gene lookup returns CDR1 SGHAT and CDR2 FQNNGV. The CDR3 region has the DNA TGTGCCAGCAGCTTAGAGGGGGGGCTCGGAGAGACCCAGTACTTC. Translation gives CASSLEGGLGETQYF. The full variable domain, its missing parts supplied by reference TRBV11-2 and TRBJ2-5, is EAGVAQSPRYKIIEKRQSVAFWCNPISGHATLYWYQQILGQGPKLLIQFQNNGVVDDSQLPKDRFSAERLKGVDSTLKIQPAKLEDSAVYLCASSLEGGLGETQYFGPGTRLLVL.

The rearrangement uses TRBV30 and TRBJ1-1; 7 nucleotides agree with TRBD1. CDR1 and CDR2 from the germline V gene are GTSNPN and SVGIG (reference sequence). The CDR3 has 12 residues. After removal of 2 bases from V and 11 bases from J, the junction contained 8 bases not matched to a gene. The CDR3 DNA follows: TGTGCCTGGAGTCCCAACAGGGGACTCGCTTTCTTT. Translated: CAWSPNRGLAFF. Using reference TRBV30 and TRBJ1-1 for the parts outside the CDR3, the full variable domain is SQTIHQWPATLVQPVGSPLSLECTVEGTSNPNLYWYRQAAGRGLQLLFYSVGIGQISSEVPQNLSASRPQDRQFILSSKKLLLSDSGFYLCAWSPNRGLAFFGQGTRLTVV.

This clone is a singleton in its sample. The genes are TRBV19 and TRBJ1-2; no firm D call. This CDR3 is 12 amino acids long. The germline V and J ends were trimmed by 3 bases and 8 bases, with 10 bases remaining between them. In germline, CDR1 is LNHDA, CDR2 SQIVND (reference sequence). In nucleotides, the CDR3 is TGTGCCAGTAGTATCTCACCTCGGGGCTACACCTTC. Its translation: CASSISPRGYTF.

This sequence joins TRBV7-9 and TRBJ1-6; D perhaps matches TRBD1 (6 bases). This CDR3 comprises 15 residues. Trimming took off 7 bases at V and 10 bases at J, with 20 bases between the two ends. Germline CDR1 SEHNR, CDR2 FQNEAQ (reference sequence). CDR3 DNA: TGTGCCAGCACCCCCAAGGAAGGGGGGGGATCACCCCTCCACTTT. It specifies CASTPKEGGGSPLHF.

This CDR3 reads CASSYLRAGNYGYTF. The CDR3 bases are TGTGCCAGCAGTTACCTCCGAGCAGGTAACTATGGCTACACCTTC. The chain carries TRBV6-5 and TRBJ1-2, with D unresolved. This CDR3 is 15 amino acids long. The germline V and J ends were trimmed by 2 bases and 1 base, with 11 bases remaining between them. Germline-derived CDR1 and CDR2 are MNHEY and SVGAGI.

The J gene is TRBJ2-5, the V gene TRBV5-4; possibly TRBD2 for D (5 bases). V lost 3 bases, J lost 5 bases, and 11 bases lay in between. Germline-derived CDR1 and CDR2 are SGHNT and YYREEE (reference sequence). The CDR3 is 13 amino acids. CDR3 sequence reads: CASSSTSRETQYF. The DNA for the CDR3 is TGTGCCAGCAGCTCTACTAGTCGGGAGACCCAGTACTTC. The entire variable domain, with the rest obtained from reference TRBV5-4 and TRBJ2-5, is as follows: ETGVTQSPTHLIKTRGQQVTLRCSSQSGHNTVSWYQQALGQGPQFIFQYYREEENGRGNFPPRFSGLQFPNYSSELNVNALELDDSALYLCASSSTSRETQYFGPGTRLLVL.

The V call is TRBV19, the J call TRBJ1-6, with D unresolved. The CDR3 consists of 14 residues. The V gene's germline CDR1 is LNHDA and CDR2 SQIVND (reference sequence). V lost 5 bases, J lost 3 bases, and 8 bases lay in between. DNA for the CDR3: TGTGCCAGTAGTCGGGTGGACTATAATTCACCCCTCCACTTT. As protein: CASSRVDYNSPLHF.

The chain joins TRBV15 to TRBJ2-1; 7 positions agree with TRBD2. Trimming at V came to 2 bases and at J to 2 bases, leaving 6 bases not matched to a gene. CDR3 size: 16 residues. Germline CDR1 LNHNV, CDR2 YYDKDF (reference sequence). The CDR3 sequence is CATSRIGGSAYNEQFF. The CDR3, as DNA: TGTGCCACCAGCAGAATCGGGGGGTCTGCCTACAATGAGCAGTTCTTC.

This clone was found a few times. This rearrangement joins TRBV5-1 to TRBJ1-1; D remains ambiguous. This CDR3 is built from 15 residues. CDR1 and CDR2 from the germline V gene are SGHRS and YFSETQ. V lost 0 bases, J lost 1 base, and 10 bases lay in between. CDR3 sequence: CASSLVGVKNTEAFF. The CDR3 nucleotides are TGCGCCAGCAGCTTGGTCGGGGTCAAGAACACTGAAGCTTTCTTT.

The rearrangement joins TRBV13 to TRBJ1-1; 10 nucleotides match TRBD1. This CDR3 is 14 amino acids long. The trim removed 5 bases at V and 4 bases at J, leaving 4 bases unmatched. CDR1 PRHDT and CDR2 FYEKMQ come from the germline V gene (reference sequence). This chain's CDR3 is CASSTRTGGTEAFF. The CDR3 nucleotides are TGTGCCAGCAGCACCCGGACAGGGGGCACTGAAGCTTTCTTT.

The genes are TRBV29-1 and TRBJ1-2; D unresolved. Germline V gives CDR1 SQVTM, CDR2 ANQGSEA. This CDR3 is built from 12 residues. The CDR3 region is CRRAQATYGYTF. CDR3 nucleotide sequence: TGCAGGAGGGCCCAGGCCACCTATGGCTACACCTTC. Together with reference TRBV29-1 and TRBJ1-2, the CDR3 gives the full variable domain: SAVISQKPSRDICQRGTSLTIQCQVDSQVTMMFWYRQQPGQSLTLIATANQGSEATYESGFVIDKFPISRPNLTFSTLTVSNMSPEDSSIYLCRRAQATYGYTFGSGTRLTVV.

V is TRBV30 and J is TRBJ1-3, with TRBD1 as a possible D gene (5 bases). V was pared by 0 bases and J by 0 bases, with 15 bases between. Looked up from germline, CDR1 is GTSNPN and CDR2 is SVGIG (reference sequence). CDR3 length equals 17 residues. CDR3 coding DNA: TGTGCCTGGAGTGTACGACAGATGAGTTACTCTGGAAACACCATATATTTT. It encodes CAWSVRQMSYSGNTIYF. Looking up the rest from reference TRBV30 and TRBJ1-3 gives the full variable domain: SQTIHQWPATLVQPVGSPLSLECTVEGTSNPNLYWYRQAAGRGLQLLFYSVGIGQISSEVPQNLSASRPQDRQFILSSKKLLLSDSGFYLCAWSVRQMSYSGNTIYFGEGSWLTVV.

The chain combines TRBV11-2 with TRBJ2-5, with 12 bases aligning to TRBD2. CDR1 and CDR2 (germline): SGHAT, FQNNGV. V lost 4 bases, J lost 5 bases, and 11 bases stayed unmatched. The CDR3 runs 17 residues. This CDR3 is CASSYVPSGGARETQYF. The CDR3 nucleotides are TGTGCCAGCAGCTACGTTCCTAGCGGGGGGGCCCGGGAGACCCAGTACTTC.

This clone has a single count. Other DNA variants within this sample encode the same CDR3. CDR3 DNA: TGTGCCAGCAGTTTTACAAACACTGAAGCTTTCTTT. Its protein product is CASSFTNTEAFF. The V gene is TRBV12-3 or TRBV12-4, the J gene TRBJ1-1; D not resolved. The CDR3 extends over 12 amino acids. The V and J ends lost 3 bases and 2 bases respectively, with 4 bases between them.

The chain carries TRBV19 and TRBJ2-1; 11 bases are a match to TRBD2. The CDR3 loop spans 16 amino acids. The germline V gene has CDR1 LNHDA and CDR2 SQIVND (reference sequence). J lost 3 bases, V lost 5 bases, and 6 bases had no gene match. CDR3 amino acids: CASSPYTSGGYNEQFF. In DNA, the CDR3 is TGTGCCAGTAGTCCCTATACTAGCGGGGGCTACAATGAGCAGTTCTTC.

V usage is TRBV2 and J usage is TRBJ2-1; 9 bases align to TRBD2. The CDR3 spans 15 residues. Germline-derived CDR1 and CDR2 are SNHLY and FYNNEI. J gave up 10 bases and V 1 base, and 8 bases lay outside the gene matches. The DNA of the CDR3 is TGTGCCAGCAGTGAAGGGTTAGCGGGGGTTGTCGAGCAGTTCTTC. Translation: CASSEGLAGVVEQFF. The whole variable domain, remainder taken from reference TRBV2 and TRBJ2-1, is EPEVTQTPSHQVTQMGQEVILRCVPISNHLYFYWYRQILGQKVEFLVSFYNNEISEKSEIFDDQFSVERPDGSNFTLKIRSTKLEDSAMYFCASSEGLAGVVEQFFGPGTRLTVL.

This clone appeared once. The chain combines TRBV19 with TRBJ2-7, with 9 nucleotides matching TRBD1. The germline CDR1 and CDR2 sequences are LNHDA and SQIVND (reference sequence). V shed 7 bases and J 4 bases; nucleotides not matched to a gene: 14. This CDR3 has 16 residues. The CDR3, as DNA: TGTGCCAGTACCCCATCCACCCGGGGACAGGGATACGAGCAGTACTTC. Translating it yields CASTPSTRGQGYEQYF.

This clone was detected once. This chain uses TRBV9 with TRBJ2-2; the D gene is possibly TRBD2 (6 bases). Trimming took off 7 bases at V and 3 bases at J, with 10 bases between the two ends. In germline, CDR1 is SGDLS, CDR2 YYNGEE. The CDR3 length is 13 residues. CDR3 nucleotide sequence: TGTGCCAGCCACGGGGGTGACACCGGGGAGCTGTTTTTT. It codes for CASHGGDTGELFF. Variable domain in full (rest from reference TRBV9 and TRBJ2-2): DSGVTQTPKHLITATGQRVTLRCSPRSGDLSVYWYQQSLDQGLQFLIQYYNGEERAKGNILERFSAQQFPDLHSELNLSSLELGDSALYFCASHGGDTGELFFGEGSRLTVL.

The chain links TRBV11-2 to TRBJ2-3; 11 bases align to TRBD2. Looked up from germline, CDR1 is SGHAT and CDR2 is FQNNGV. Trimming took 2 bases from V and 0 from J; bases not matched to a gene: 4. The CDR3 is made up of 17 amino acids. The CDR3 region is CASSLRSSGGSTDTQYF. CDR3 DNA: TGTGCCAGCAGCTTAAGGTCTAGCGGGGGGAGCACAGATACGCAGTATTTT.

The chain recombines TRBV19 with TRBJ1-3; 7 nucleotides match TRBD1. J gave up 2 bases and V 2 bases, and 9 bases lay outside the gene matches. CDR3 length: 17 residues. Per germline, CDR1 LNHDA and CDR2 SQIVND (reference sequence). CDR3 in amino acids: CASSISLQGSTGNTIYF. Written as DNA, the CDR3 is TGTGCCAGTAGTATATCTTTACAGGGGTCAACTGGAAACACCATATATTTT.

The CDR3 here is CASSLNSQGEGYTF. CDR3 DNA: TGTGCCAGCAGCTTAAACTCGCAGGGTGAGGGCTACACCTTC. This chain links TRBV7-9 with TRBJ1-2, with D perhaps TRBD1 (5 bases). V was cut by 2 bases and J by 8 bases, with 15 bases left in between. The CDR3 contains 14 residues. Germline values: CDR1 SEHNR, CDR2 FQNEAQ (reference sequence).

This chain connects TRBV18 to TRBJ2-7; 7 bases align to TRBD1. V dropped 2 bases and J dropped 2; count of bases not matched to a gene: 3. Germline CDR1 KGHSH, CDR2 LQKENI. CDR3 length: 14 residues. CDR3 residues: CASSPAGGAYEQYF. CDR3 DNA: TGTGCCAGCTCACCAGCAGGGGGAGCCTACGAGCAGTACTTC.

The DNA of the CDR3 is TGTGCCAGCAGTTACTCGAGGATTTTCTTTGCTGGCTACACCTTC. Its translation: CASSYSRIFFAGYTF. V gene TRBV6-5 combines with J gene TRBJ1-2, with unresolved D. Germline V gene lookup returns CDR1 MNHEY and CDR2 SVGAGI. Trimming cost V 0 bases and J 7 bases, with 15 bases left between them. The CDR3 runs to 15 residues.

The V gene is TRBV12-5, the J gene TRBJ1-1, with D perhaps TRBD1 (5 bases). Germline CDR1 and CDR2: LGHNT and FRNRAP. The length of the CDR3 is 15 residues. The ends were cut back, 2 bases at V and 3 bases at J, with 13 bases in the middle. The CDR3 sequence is CASGLSPPGDTEAFF. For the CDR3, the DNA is TGTGCTAGTGGTTTGTCACCTCCGGGGGACACTGAAGCTTTCTTT.

CDR3 sequence reads: CAWSPGVGGRGYGYTF. For the CDR3, the DNA is TGTGCCTGGAGTCCAGGGGTCGGGGGGCGCGGATATGGCTACACCTTC. The chain couples TRBV30 to TRBJ1-2, with D possibly matching TRBD1 (6 bases). The ends were cut back, 2 bases at V and 5 bases at J, with 21 bases in the middle. Germline-derived CDR1 and CDR2 are GTSNPN and SVGIG (reference sequence). The CDR3 covers 16 residues. The variable domain in full, completed from reference TRBV30 and TRBJ1-2, reads SQTIHQWPATLVQPVGSPLSLECTVEGTSNPNLYWYRQAAGRGLQLLFYSVGIGQISSEVPQNLSASRPQDRQFILSSKKLLLSDSGFYLCAWSPGVGGRGYGYTFGSGTRLTVV.